The 8 T cell receptor beta chains below come from one sample, sequenced in a study of blood T cell repertoires in COVID-19. Sequencing was performed with immunoSEQ multiplex PCR; in TCRdb, only in-frame clones are kept and a portion is missing. Of about 26,000 clones listed, around 90% were seen once; the top ten hold 2.5% to 3.5%. Sequenced sample: peripheral blood. The origin of the receptors is a human donor in a cohort sampled during active COVID-19.

This chain connects TRBV5-1 to TRBJ2-3; 7 positions agree with TRBD1. With V trimmed by 4 bases and J by 4 bases, 12 bases remained unmatched. Germline assignment: CDR1 SGHRS and CDR2 YFSETQ. The CDR3 contains 16 residues. The CDR3 bases are TGCGCCAGCAGCCAGGGACAGCTCTCGCCCGCAGATACGCAGTATTTT. Translating it yields CASSQGQLSPADTQYF.

J is TRBJ1-6 and V is TRBV11-2; no reliable D call. The V end lost 5 bases, the J end lost 8 bases, and 10 bases lay between the germline ends. The CDR3 contains 13 residues. The germline CDR1 and CDR2 sequences are SGHAT and FQNNGV. CDR3 sequence reads: CASSPELDSPLHF. The CDR3 DNA follows: TGTGCCAGCAGCCCCGAGTTAGATTCACCCCTCCACTTT.

The chain is built from TRBV5-1 and TRBJ2-7, with 15 positions matching TRBD2. The J segment lost 2 bases and the V segment lost 0 bases, leaving 6 bases of the junction unmatched. In germline, CDR1 is SGHRS, CDR2 YFSETQ. CDR3 size: 18 residues. This CDR3 is CASSLEAGTSGGPYEQYF. As DNA, the CDR3 is TGCGCCAGCAGCTTGGAAGCTGGGACTAGCGGGGGGCCCTACGAGCAGTACTTC.

The V call is TRBV24-1, the J call TRBJ2-2; the D gene is possibly TRBD1 (6 bases). This CDR3 has 15 residues. From germline, CDR1 is KGHDR and CDR2 SFDVKD. Trimming took 3 bases from V and 4 from J, leaving 11 bases between them. CDR3 residues: CATSDPGDPTGELFF. The CDR3 nucleotides read TGTGCCACCAGTGATCCAGGGGACCCCACCGGGGAGCTGTTTTTT.

A few counts support this clone. The chain has TRBV5-1 and TRBJ1-3; no firm D call. Trimming removed 0 bases at V and 4 bases at J, with 5 bases between. The CDR3 loop spans 13 amino acids. CDR1 and CDR2 (germline): SGHRS, YFSETQ. CDR3 amino acids: CASSLAFGNTIYF. Written as DNA, the CDR3 is TGCGCCAGCAGCTTGGCATTCGGAAACACCATATATTTT.

This rearrangement joins TRBV11-2 to TRBJ2-7; a weak D match, TRBD2 (6 bases). CDR1 and CDR2 (germline): SGHAT, FQNNGV. Trimming cost V 5 bases and J 4 bases, with 9 bases left between them. The length of the CDR3 is 12 residues. For the CDR3, the DNA is TGTGCCAGCAGCCAAGGAGGGTACGAGCAGTACTTC. Translation gives CASSQGGYEQYF.

This chain connects TRBV7-9 to TRBJ2-5; D may be TRBD1 (7 bases). Germline-derived CDR1 and CDR2 are SEHNR and FQNEAQ (reference sequence). This CDR3 contains 17 residues. V was shortened by 5 bases and J by 3 bases, with 22 bases between the two germline ends. CDR3 bases: TGTGCCAGCAGCCTGACCCAGGGGGGCGCAATTAAAGAGACCCAGTACTTC. This translates into CASSLTQGGAIKETQYF.

V gene TRBV6-2 or TRBV6-3 combines with J gene TRBJ2-7; 13 positions match TRBD2. Germline CDR1 is MNHEY and CDR2 is SVGEGT. The CDR3 is made up of 15 amino acids. The V segment lost 4 bases and the J segment 4 bases; nucleotides outside the gene matches: 4. The CDR3 DNA sequence: TGTGCCAGCAGTTTACTAGCGGGAGGGCCATACGAGCAGTACTTC. This sequence encodes CASSLLAGGPYEQYF.